The sequence of this T cell receptor beta chain was determined in a study of spatial heterogeneity in lung cancer. TCRdb re-called the 5' RACE reads with MiXCR, one entry per CDR3 protein. Among some 78,000 distinct CDR3 sequences listed, approximately 8% were seen once. V lost 11 bases and J 4 bases, leaving 15 bases between the germline ends. The CDR3 sequence is 13 residues long. As to time point: sample taken at primary tumor resection. V usage is TRBV12-3 or TRBV12-4 and J usage is TRBJ1-3; D is undetermined. The receptor was isolated from a male donor with early-stage non-small cell lung cancer. The sequenced sample was PBMCs, obtained at surgery. CDR3 protein: CAVNRAGGNTIYF. The CDR3 region has the DNA TGTGCCGTGAACCGCGCAGGCGGAAACACCATATATTTT.